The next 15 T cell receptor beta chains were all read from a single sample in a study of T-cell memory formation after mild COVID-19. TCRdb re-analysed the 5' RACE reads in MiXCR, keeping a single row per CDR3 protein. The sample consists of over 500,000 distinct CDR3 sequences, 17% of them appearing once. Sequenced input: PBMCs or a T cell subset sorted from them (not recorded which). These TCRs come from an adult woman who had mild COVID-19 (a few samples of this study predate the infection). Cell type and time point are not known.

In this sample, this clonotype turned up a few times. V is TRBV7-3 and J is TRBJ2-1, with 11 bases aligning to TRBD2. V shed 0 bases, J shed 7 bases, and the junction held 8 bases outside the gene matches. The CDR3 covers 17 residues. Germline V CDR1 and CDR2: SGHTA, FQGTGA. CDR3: CASSLTSVAGGQNEQFF. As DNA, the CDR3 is TGTGCCAGCAGCTTAACGTCGGTAGCGGGGGGGCAAAATGAGCAGTTCTTC.

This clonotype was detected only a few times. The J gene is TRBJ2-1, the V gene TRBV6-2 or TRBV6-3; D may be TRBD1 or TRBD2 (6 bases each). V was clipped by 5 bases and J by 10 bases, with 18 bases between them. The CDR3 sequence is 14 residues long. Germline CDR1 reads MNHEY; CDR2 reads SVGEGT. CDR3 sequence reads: CASSDPGGPEEQFF. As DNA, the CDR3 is TGTGCCAGCAGTGACCCCGGGGGCCCCGAAGAGCAGTTCTTC.

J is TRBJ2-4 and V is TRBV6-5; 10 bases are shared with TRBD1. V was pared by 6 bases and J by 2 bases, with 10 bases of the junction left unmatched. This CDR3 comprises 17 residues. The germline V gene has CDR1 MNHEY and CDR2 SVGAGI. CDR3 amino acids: CASRTAPGQGTKNIQYF. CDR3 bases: TGTGCCAGCAGAACCGCTCCGGGACAGGGGACCAAAAACATTCAGTACTTC.

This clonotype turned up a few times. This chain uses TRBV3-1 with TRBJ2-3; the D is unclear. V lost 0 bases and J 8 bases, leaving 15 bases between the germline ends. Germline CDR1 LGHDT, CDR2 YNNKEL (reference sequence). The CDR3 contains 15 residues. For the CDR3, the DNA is TGTGCCAGCAGCCAAGACAAGTCGGCCTGGGGTACGCAGTATTTT. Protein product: CASSQDKSAWGTQYF.

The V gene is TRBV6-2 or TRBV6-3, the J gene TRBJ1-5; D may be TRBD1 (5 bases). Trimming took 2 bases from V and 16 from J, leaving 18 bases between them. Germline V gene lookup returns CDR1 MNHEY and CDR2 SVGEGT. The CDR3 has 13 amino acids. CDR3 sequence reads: CASSYPPDSLLHF. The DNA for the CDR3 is TGTGCCAGCAGTTACCCCCCAGACAGCCTCCTTCATTTT.

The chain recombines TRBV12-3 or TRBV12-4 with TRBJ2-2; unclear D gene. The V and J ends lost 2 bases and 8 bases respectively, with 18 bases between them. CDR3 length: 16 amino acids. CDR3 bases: TGTGCCAGCAGTTTATGGAGTTATTCGCGGCAAGGGGAGCTGTTTTTT. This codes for CASSLWSYSRQGELFF.

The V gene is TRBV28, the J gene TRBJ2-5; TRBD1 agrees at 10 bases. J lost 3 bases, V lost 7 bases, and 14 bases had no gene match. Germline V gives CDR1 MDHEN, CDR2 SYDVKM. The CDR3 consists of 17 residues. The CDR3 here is CASTFGGYGTGEETQYF. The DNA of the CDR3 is TGTGCCAGCACCTTTGGGGGCTACGGGACAGGGGAAGAGACCCAGTACTTC.

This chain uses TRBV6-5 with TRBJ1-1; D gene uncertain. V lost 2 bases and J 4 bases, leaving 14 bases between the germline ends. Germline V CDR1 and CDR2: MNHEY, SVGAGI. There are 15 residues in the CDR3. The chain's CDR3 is CASSYRYWTGTEAFF. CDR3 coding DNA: TGTGCCAGCAGTTACCGGTACTGGACGGGCACTGAAGCTTTCTTT.

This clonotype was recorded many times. The DNA of the CDR3 is TGTGCCATCAGTGAGTCGGGGCTAGCGGGAAATGAGCAGTTCTTC. Its translation is CAISESGLAGNEQFF. The chain is built from TRBV10-3 and TRBJ2-1; 9 bases fit TRBD2. This CDR3 is 15 amino acids long. Looked up from germline, CDR1 is ENHRY and CDR2 is SYGVKD. With 0 bases clipped from V and 7 bases from J, the junction kept 4 bases outside the gene matches.

The DNA for the CDR3 is TGCGCCAGCAGCTTGAGTCAGTACGAGCAGTACTTC. Translated: CASSLSQYEQYF. The chain uses TRBV5-1 and TRBJ2-7; D gene ambiguous. Trimming pared 1 base from V and 4 bases from J, leaving 6 bases between. The CDR3 is made up of 12 amino acids. From germline, CDR1 is SGHRS and CDR2 YFSETQ.

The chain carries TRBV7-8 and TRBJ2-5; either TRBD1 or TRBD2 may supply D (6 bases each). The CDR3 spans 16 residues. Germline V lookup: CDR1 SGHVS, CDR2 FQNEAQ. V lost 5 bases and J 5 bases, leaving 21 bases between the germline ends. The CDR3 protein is CASSLHPGAAPETQYF. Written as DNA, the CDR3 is TGTGCCAGCAGCCTCCACCCGGGGGCAGCCCCGGAGACCCAGTACTTC.

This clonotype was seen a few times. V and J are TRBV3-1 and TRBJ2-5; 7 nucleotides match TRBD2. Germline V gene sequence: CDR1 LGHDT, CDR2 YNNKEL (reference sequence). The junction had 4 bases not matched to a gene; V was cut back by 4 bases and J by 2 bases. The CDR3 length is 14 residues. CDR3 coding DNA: TGTGCCAGCAGCCCGAGCGGGGTACAAGAGACCCAGTACTTC. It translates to CASSPSGVQETQYF.

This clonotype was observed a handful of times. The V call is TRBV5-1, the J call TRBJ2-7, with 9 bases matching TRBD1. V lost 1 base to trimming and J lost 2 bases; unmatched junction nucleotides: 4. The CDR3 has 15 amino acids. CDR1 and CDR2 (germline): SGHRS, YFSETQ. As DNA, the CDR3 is TGCGCCAGCAGCTTGAGACAGGGGGAAACCTACGAGCAGTACTTC. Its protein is CASSLRQGETYEQYF.

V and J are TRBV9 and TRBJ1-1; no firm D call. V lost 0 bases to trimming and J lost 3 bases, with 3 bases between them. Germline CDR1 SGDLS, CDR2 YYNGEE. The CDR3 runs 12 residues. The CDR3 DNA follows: TGTGCCAGCAGCGTAGTGGACACTGAAGCTTTCTTT. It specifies CASSVVDTEAFF.

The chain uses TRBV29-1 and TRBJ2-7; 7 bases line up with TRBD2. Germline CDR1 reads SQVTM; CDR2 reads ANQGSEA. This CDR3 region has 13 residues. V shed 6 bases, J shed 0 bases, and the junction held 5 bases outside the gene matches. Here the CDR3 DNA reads TGCAGCGTCATGGGGGGGGGCTCCTACGAGCAGTACTTC. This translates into CSVMGGGSYEQYF.